A selection of T cell receptor beta chains follows, all from one sample in a study of CD8 T cells in Susac syndrome. Each CDR3 protein gets one entry after TCRdb re-called the immunoSEQ multiplex PCR reads with MiXCR. The sample holds about 160,000 distinct CDR3 sequences, approximately 94% seen once. The sequenced material came from CD4+ T cells from PBMCs. These TCRs come from a human donor with Susac syndrome. CDR3s include the opening cysteine and the closing phenylalanine or tryptophan. Each record gives: CDR3 protein, V gene, J gene.

CAWSGTVLFF,TRBV30,TRBJ2-1
CASSNPQGANGGELFF,TRBV19,TRBJ2-2
CASSLATSGRRADTQYF,TRBV5-1,TRBJ2-3
CSAVPSDTQYF,TRBV20-1,TRBJ2-3
CSASRGTLHKDTQYF,TRBV29-1,TRBJ2-3
CSANHVGGYGYTF,TRBV20-1,TRBJ1-2
CASSTGSGANVLTF,TRBV5-1,TRBJ2-6
CASSLVASTDTQYF,TRBV27,TRBJ2-3
CASSSRNEEKLFF,TRBV6-5,TRBJ1-4
CASVQGYTEAFF,TRBV30,TRBJ1-1
CSADETNTEAFF,TRBV29-1,TRBJ1-1
CASSQTGRTDTQYF,TRBV3-1,TRBJ2-3
CSAKAFRLAGGQETQYF,TRBV20-1,TRBJ2-5
CSALDRASGNTIYF,TRBV20-1,TRBJ1-3
CASSPPKTTIAKNIQYF,TRBV27,TRBJ2-4
CATSDFKDTDTQYF,TRBV24-1,TRBJ2-3
CSAFHQRVAKNIQYF,TRBV20-1,TRBJ2-4
CASSATEADTQYF,TRBV6-4,TRBJ2-3
CSVVGGDYGYTF,TRBV29-1,TRBJ1-2
CASSSEDRVNSPLHF,TRBV27,TRBJ1-6
CSAGQQDPNYGYTF,TRBV20-1,TRBJ1-2
CASSQELRHANTGELFF,TRBV14,TRBJ2-2
CASSLGLYRGVDEQFF,TRBV5-6,TRBJ2-1
CASSPAGQRDSPLHF,TRBV28,TRBJ1-6
CASSPTGTVTEAFF,TRBV6-5,TRBJ1-1
CASSEAGRMLEPQHF,TRBV2,TRBJ1-5
CSARVAASPYEQYF,TRBV20-1,TRBJ2-7
CSARRVTEFASYNEQFF,TRBV20-1,TRBJ2-1
CASSSGQGSYEQYF,TRBV5-1,TRBJ2-7
CASSLLNYGYTF,TRBV6-6,TRBJ1-2
CASSQAASVETQYF,TRBV4-1,TRBJ2-5
CATSRDGTGLAGNTGELFF,TRBV15,TRBJ2-2
CASSLGGGSNNIQYF,TRBV28,TRBJ2-4
CATSPGEAISYEQYF,TRBV15,TRBJ2-7
CASSPVGGGGTDTQYF,TRBV7-2,TRBJ2-3
CSAGTGFSAETQYF,TRBV20-1,TRBJ2-5
CSGLQGSRNTEAFF,TRBV29-1,TRBJ1-1
CASSPGDGRYGYTF,TRBV28,TRBJ1-2
CSASRGPGNQPQHF,TRBV20-1,TRBJ1-5
CAISESVEASQYF,TRBV10-3,TRBJ2-5
CSALEGNQPQHF,TRBV20-1,TRBJ1-5
CSARLERDTQYF,TRBV29-1,TRBJ2-3